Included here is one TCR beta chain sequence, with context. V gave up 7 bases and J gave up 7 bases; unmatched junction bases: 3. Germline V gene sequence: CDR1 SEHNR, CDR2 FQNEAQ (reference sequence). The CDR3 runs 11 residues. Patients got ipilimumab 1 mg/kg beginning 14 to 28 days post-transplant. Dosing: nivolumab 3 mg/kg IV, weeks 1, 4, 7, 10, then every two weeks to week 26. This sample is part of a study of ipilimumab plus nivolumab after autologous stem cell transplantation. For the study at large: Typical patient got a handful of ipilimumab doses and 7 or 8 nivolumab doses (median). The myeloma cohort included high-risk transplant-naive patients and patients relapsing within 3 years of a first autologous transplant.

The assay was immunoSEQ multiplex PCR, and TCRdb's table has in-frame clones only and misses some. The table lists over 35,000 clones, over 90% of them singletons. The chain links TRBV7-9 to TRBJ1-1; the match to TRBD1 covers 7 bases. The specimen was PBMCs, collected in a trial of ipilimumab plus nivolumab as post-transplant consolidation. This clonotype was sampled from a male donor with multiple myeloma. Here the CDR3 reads CASTRDSEAFF. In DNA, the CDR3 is TGTGCCAGCACCCGGGACAGTGAAGCTTTCTTT. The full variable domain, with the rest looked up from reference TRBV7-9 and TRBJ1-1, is DTGVSQNPRHKITKRGQNVTFRCDPISEHNRLYWYRQTLGQGPEFLTYFQNEAQLEKSRLLSDRFSAERPKGSFSTLEIQRTEQGDSAMYLCASTRDSEAFFGQGTRLTVV.